Shown below are 17 T cell receptor beta chains from a single sample sequenced in a study of blood T cell repertoires in COVID-19. The data were produced by immunoSEQ multiplex PCR, yet TCRdb's version contains in-frame clones alone and is incomplete. The sample records about 220,000 clones, 82% being singletons. Sequences were obtained from PBMCs or T cells enriched from blood (not recorded which). These receptors were taken from a woman between 55 and 75 years old who had recovered from COVID-19.

The J gene is TRBJ2-5, the V gene TRBV2; TRBD1 is a possible D gene (6 bases). The germline gives CDR1 SNHLY, CDR2 FYNNEI. The CDR3 extends over 14 amino acids. V shed 4 bases and J shed 1 base, with 10 bases lying between them. The CDR3 spells CASSARTAQETQYF. The CDR3 DNA reads TGTGCCAGCAGTGCCCGGACAGCCCAAGAGACCCAGTACTTC.

The rearrangement uses TRBV7-2 and TRBJ1-4; D is uncertain. Trimming took off 1 base at V and 0 bases at J, with 3 bases between the two ends. Germline values: CDR1 SGHTA, CDR2 FQGNSA. CDR3 size: 14 residues. The CDR3 bases are TGTGCCAGCAGCTTAGGCGCAACTAATGAAAAACTGTTTTTT. Translated: CASSLGATNEKLFF.

The chain joins TRBV2 to TRBJ2-1, with 7 bases fitting TRBD2. Germline loops: CDR1 SNHLY, CDR2 FYNNEI. V was pared by 6 bases and J by 3 bases, with 5 bases of the junction left unmatched. CDR3 length: 14 residues. DNA for the CDR3: TGTGCCAGCAGGGGAGGGCCAAGCTACAATGAGCAGTTCTTC. Translating gives CASRGGPSYNEQFF.

This clone was seen once. V gene TRBV11-1 combines with J gene TRBJ2-2; 7 bases agree with TRBD2. CDR3 length: 14 residues. V shed 10 bases and J 0 bases; nucleotides not matched to a gene: 5. Looked up from germline, CDR1 is SGHAT and CDR2 is FQDESV (reference sequence). The CDR3 spells CATREAANTGELFF. For the CDR3, the DNA is TGTGCCACCCGGGAGGCAGCGAACACCGGGGAGCTGTTTTTT.

The chain recombines TRBV11-3 with TRBJ2-2, with 8 bases aligning to TRBD1. The CDR3 is 17 amino acids. Germline-derived CDR1 and CDR2 are SGHNT and YENEEA. V was pared by 0 bases and J by 5 bases, with 8 bases of the junction left unmatched. The CDR3 is CASSLEGGQVNTGELFF. For the CDR3, the DNA is TGTGCCAGCAGCTTAGAAGGGGGACAGGTGAATACCGGGGAGCTGTTTTTT.

This rearrangement joins TRBV27 to TRBJ2-1; 8 bases map to TRBD2. Trimming at V came to 5 bases and at J to 8 bases, leaving 14 bases not matched to a gene. CDR1 and CDR2 from the germline V gene are MNHEY and SMNVEV (reference sequence). The CDR3 is 16 amino acids. CDR3 coding DNA: TGTGCCAGCAGTAAATTGCGTAAGCGGGAGAGGCATGAGCAGTTCTTC. This sequence encodes CASSKLRKRERHEQFF.

The chain is built from TRBV19 and TRBJ2-7, with 8 bases identical to TRBD1. The V gene's germline CDR1 is LNHDA and CDR2 SQIVND (reference sequence). CDR3 size: 16 residues. The trim removed 5 bases at V and 0 bases at J, leaving 9 bases unmatched. The CDR3, as DNA: TGTGCCAGTAGTCCTCAGGGGACAGGACTCTCCTACGAGCAGTACTTC. Translation: CASSPQGTGLSYEQYF.

The chain recombines TRBV5-1 with TRBJ2-7; D is unclear. Germline lookup yields CDR1 SGHRS and CDR2 YFSETQ. Trimming removed 6 bases from V and 0 bases from J, with 13 bases in between. There are 14 residues in the CDR3. The CDR3 sequence is CASKVQVSSYEQYF. CDR3 DNA sequence: TGCGCCAGCAAGGTTCAGGTTAGCTCCTACGAGCAGTACTTC.

This chain connects TRBV19 to TRBJ2-5; TRBD1 might be the D (6 bases). Germline V CDR1 and CDR2: LNHDA, SQIVND (reference sequence). V dropped 3 bases and J dropped 3 bases, with 8 bases sitting between them. There are 13 residues in the CDR3. For the CDR3, the DNA is TGTGCCAGTAGTATGAACAGGGAAGAGACCCAGTACTTC. Protein sequence: CASSMNREETQYF. The whole variable domain, remainder taken from reference TRBV19 and TRBJ2-5, is DGGITQSPKYLFRKEGQNVTLSCEQNLNHDAMYWYRQDPGQGLRLIYYSQIVNDFQKGDIAEGYSVSREKKESFPLTVTSAQKNPTAFYLCASSMNREETQYFGPGTRLLVL.

This chain links TRBV12-3 or TRBV12-4 with TRBJ1-2, with 8 bases fitting TRBD1. This CDR3 contains 13 residues. With V trimmed by 6 bases and J by 4 bases, 4 bases remained unmatched. In nucleotides, the CDR3 is TGTGCCAGCAGGTCCGGACAGGGCTATGGCTACACCTTC. As protein: CASRSGQGYGYTF.

This sequence joins TRBV5-1 and TRBJ2-2, with 9 bases fitting TRBD2. The CDR3 loop spans 17 amino acids. CDR1 SGHRS and CDR2 YFSETQ come from the germline V gene. The V and J ends lost 4 bases and 7 bases, in that order; junction bases with no gene match: 14. The chain's CDR3 is CASSASPSGNRIGELFF. CDR3 nucleotides: TGCGCCAGCAGCGCCTCACCTAGCGGGAATCGTATCGGGGAGCTGTTTTTT.

The V call is TRBV6-5, the J call TRBJ1-5, with D possibly being TRBD1 (5 bases). CDR3 length: 15 amino acids. Per germline, CDR1 MNHEY and CDR2 SVGAGI. Trimming removed 6 bases at V and 1 base at J, with 13 bases between. In DNA form, the CDR3 reads TGTGCCAGCAGGATGACAGCGAACAGCAATCAGCCCCAGCATTTT. This translates into CASRMTANSNQPQHF.

The chain has TRBV5-1 and TRBJ2-7, with D tentatively TRBD2 (6 bases). Trimming took off 7 bases at V and 3 bases at J, with 17 bases between the two ends. CDR1 is SGHRS and CDR2 is YFSETQ in the germline V gene. The CDR3 consists of 14 residues. CDR3 in amino acids: CASGDRDWVYEQYF. The CDR3 DNA reads TGCGCCAGCGGAGACCGGGACTGGGTCTACGAGCAGTACTTC.

V is TRBV10-3 and J is TRBJ2-5, with 11 bases that match TRBD2. The CDR3 sequence is 15 residues long. J lost 5 bases, V lost 3 bases, and 5 bases had no gene match. Looked up from germline, CDR1 is ENHRY and CDR2 is SYGVKD. The DNA of the CDR3 is TGTGCCATCAGTGATAGCGGGGGGGCTTGGGAGACCCAGTACTTC. Residues: CAISDSGGAWETQYF.

V and J are TRBV10-3 and TRBJ1-1, with TRBD1 identical over 8 bases. The CDR3 extends over 15 amino acids. Germline CDR1 and CDR2: ENHRY and SYGVKD. The V and J ends lost 6 bases and 1 base, in that order; junction bases with no gene match: 7. CDR3: CAIRYSDRENTEAFF. In DNA form, the CDR3 reads TGTGCCATCAGATACTCGGACAGGGAGAACACTGAAGCTTTCTTT.

This clone was seen a few times. V usage is TRBV6-5 and J usage is TRBJ2-5; D not resolved. The CDR3 contains 13 residues. Germline CDR1 reads MNHEY; CDR2 reads SVGAGI. Trimming shortened V by 2 bases and J by 3 bases, and 7 bases separated the two germline ends. The CDR3 DNA follows: TGTGCCAGCAGTTACCAGGTGGAAGAGACCCAGTACTTC. Its protein is CASSYQVEETQYF.

This sequence joins TRBV5-4 and TRBJ1-2; the match to TRBD1 covers 7 bases. CDR3 size: 15 residues. Germline V CDR1 and CDR2: SGHNT, YYREEE (reference sequence). The ends lost 4 bases at V and 4 bases at J; junction bases unmatched: 10. The CDR3 is CASSDPTGVSYGYTF. The CDR3 DNA follows: TGTGCCAGCAGCGATCCTACAGGGGTCTCCTATGGCTACACCTTC.